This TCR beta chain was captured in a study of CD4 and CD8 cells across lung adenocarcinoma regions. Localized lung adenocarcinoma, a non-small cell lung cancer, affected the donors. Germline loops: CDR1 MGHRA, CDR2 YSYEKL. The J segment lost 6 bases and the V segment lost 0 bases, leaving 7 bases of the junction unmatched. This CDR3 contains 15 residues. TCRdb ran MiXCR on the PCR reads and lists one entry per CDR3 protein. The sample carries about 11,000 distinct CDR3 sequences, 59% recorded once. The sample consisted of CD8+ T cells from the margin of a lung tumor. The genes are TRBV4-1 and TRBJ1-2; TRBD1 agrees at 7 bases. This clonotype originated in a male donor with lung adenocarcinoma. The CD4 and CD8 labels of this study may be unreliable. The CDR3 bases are TGCGCCAGCAGCCAAGATCGACAGGGTGCTCATGGCTACACCTTC. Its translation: CASSQDRQGAHGYTF.